These 14 T cell receptor beta chains came from one sample sequenced in a study of blood T cell repertoires in COVID-19. Sequencing used immunoSEQ multiplex PCR; TCRdb keeps in-frame clones, though not all of them. This sample has 100,000 or so clones, with 90% to 95% found just once. Sequenced: peripheral blood. The source is a woman in her fifties or sixties in a cohort sampled during active COVID-19.

The rearrangement links TRBV5-4 to TRBJ1-1; 10 bases are a match to TRBD1. V was clipped by 3 bases and J by 5 bases; unmatched bases: 7. The CDR3 runs 15 residues. Germline V gene sequence: CDR1 SGHNT, CDR2 YYREEE (reference sequence). For the CDR3, the DNA is TGTGCCAGCAGCTCGGACAGGGGGACGGGGACTGAAGCTTTCTTT. Amino acid sequence: CASSSDRGTGTEAFF.

The rearrangement joins TRBV19 to TRBJ1-4; maybe TRBD1 (5 bases). The ends were cut back, 6 bases at V and 3 bases at J, with 8 bases in the middle. Germline CDR1 LNHDA, CDR2 SQIVND (reference sequence). The length of the CDR3 is 13 residues. The CDR3: CASRTEPNEKLFF. CDR3 DNA sequence: TGTGCCAGTAGGACAGAGCCTAATGAAAAACTGTTTTTT. The full variable domain, completed using reference TRBV19 and TRBJ1-4, is DGGITQSPKYLFRKEGQNVTLSCEQNLNHDAMYWYRQDPGQGLRLIYYSQIVNDFQKGDIAEGYSVSREKKESFPLTVTSAQKNPTAFYLCASRTEPNEKLFFGSGTQLSVL.

This chain joins TRBV5-6 and TRBJ1-6; possible D gene TRBD1, 6 bases. Trimming removed 4 bases from V and 10 bases from J, with 18 bases in between. CDR3 length: 15 amino acids. CDR1 is SGHDT and CDR2 is YYEEEE in the germline V gene. CDR3 protein: CASSNLGGAGSPLHF. In nucleotides, the CDR3 is TGTGCCAGCAGCAACCTCGGGGGGGCCGGGTCACCCCTCCACTTT.

This clone was counted only a few times. This chain uses TRBV4-2 with TRBJ1-6; the D is unclear. Germline CDR1 reads LGHNA; CDR2 reads YNFKEQ. Between the trimmed V and J ends, which lost 10 bases and 0 bases, there was a span of 19 bases. This CDR3 spans 17 amino acids. CDR3 coding DNA: TGTGCCACCGCCGGGGAGGGTCGGAGCTCCTATAATTCACCCCTCCACTTT. The encoded protein is CATAGEGRSSYNSPLHF.

The V and J genes are TRBV11-2 and TRBJ2-2; TRBD1 might be the D (6 bases). The CDR3 is 15 amino acids. Per the germline V gene, CDR1 is SGHAT and CDR2 is FQNNGV. V dropped 5 bases and J dropped 4 bases, with 14 bases sitting between them. The CDR3 coding sequence is TGTGCCAGCAGCCGAATCACAGGGACCACCGGGGAGCTGTTTTTT. As protein: CASSRITGTTGELFF.

In this sample, this clone turned up once. The J gene is TRBJ2-1, the V gene TRBV5-1, with TRBD2 matching 9 bases. The trim removed 0 bases at V and 10 bases at J, leaving 11 bases unmatched. The V gene's germline CDR1 is SGHRS and CDR2 YFSETQ. The CDR3 is 16 amino acids. DNA for the CDR3: TGCGCCAGCAGCTTGGTAGGCGGGGGGGCAGGCAGCGAGCAGTTCTTC. This sequence encodes CASSLVGGGAGSEQFF.

The rearrangement uses TRBV28 and TRBJ1-2; D uncertain. Between the trimmed V and J ends, which lost 3 bases and 4 bases, there was a span of 12 bases. CDR1 and CDR2 (germline): MDHEN, SYDVKM. The CDR3 covers 14 residues. CDR3 sequence: CASSFGRSVYGYTF. CDR3 coding DNA: TGTGCCAGCAGTTTTGGCAGGTCCGTCTATGGCTACACCTTC.

This chain uses TRBV4-1 with TRBJ1-2; D possibly corresponds to TRBD1 (6 bases). There are 15 residues in the CDR3. CDR1 is MGHRA, CDR2 YSYEKL, per germline. V was trimmed by 0 bases and J by 2 bases, leaving 10 bases between them. CDR3 amino acids: CASSQEMDRNYGYTF. CDR3 nucleotide sequence: TGCGCCAGCAGCCAAGAAATGGACAGAAACTATGGCTACACCTTC.

The chain couples TRBV7-2 to TRBJ1-1; possible D gene TRBD1, 5 bases. Germline values: CDR1 SGHTA, CDR2 FQGNSA. The V gene lost 5 bases and the J gene lost 4 bases, with 14 bases spanning the gap. This CDR3 is 14 amino acids long. This CDR3 reads CASSLSRVRTEAFF. The CDR3 DNA is TGTGCCAGCAGCCTCTCCAGGGTGCGCACTGAAGCTTTCTTT.

The chain recombines TRBV3-1 (or the pseudogene TRBV3-2) with TRBJ1-6; 8 bases fit TRBD1. Germline assignment: CDR1 LGHDT and CDR2 YNNKEL (reference sequence). The V and J ends lost 1 base and 11 bases, in that order; junction bases with no gene match: 7. The CDR3 is 15 residues long. For the CDR3, the DNA is TGTGCCAGCAGCCAAGGGCCTGCAGGGGGCGCACCCCTCCACTTT. Translating it yields CASSQGPAGGAPLHF.

The chain has TRBV7-2 and TRBJ2-7; no definite D call. The V gene lost 5 bases and the J gene lost 1 base, with 9 bases spanning the gap. This CDR3 region has 13 residues. From germline, CDR1 is SGHTA and CDR2 FQGNSA. The CDR3 here is CASSPPGSYEQYF. CDR3 DNA sequence: TGTGCCAGCAGCCCCCCCGGGTCCTACGAGCAGTACTTC. Using reference TRBV7-2 and TRBJ2-7 for the parts outside the CDR3, the full variable domain is GAGVSQSPSNKVTEKGKDVELRCDPISGHTALYWYRQSLGQGLEFLIYFQGNSAPDKSGLPSDRFSAERTGGSVSTLTIQRTQQEDSAVYLCASSPPGSYEQYFGPGTRLTVT.

V gene TRBV19 combines with J gene TRBJ1-5; D not resolved. The V end was cut by 7 bases, the J end by 13 bases, with 23 bases between. Germline values: CDR1 LNHDA, CDR2 SQIVND (reference sequence). This CDR3 has 14 residues. The CDR3 loop reads CASTPGEGTEYQHF. In nucleotides, the CDR3 is TGTGCCAGTACCCCTGGTGAGGGCACCGAGTATCAGCATTTT.

This chain connects TRBV2 to TRBJ1-1, with D possibly matching TRBD1 (5 bases). V gave up 7 bases and J gave up 1 base, with 10 bases separating them. CDR3 length equals 13 residues. CDR1 SNHLY and CDR2 FYNNEI come from the germline V gene. The CDR3, as DNA: TGTGCCAGCACTCTCGACAGGAACACTGAAGCTTTCTTT. Protein product: CASTLDRNTEAFF.

The J gene is TRBJ2-3, the V gene TRBV5-4, with 14 positions matching TRBD2. From germline, CDR1 is SGHNT and CDR2 YYREEE (reference sequence). The CDR3 length is 17 residues. V shed 4 bases and J 3 bases; nucleotides not matched to a gene: 7. CDR3 region: CASSPKGLAGATDTQYF. The DNA of the CDR3 is TGTGCCAGCAGCCCCAAGGGACTAGCGGGGGCAACAGATACGCAGTATTTT.